The source of this TCR beta chain is a study of cytomegalovirus exposure and HLA in healthy donors. Overall study findings and caveats: Associated with HLA alleles at 0.05 false discovery rate in a later analysis were 17,000 or so TCR beta sequences. In a later analysis, TCR association rates varied by HLA locus: DRB1 most, HLA-C fewest. Follow-up analysis seemed to connect common viral pathogens with several of the most significant clusters identified.

Both 60 Vbeta primers and 13 Jbeta primers went into the PCR. Original handling: Per a later analysis, the number of unique TCR beta chains was roughly 83 million, of which 8.5 million to 11 million were shared. Here immunoSEQ multiplex PCR was the method, and the copy in TCRdb shows in-frame clones only, minus some. V, J and clone size were drawn from that table, and D and trimming were deduced from the DNA. Of some 140,000 clones listed, roughly 89% are singletons. To note about this clone: Antigen unknown.

There are 14 residues in the CDR3. Germline CDR1 PRHDT, CDR2 FYEKMQ (reference sequence). Trimming removed 4 bases from V and 3 bases from J, with 13 bases in between. The rearrangement uses TRBV13 and TRBJ2-7; D may be TRBD1 (5 bases). The origin of this receptor is a woman aged 25 to 45 in good health and CMV-seronegative. Sample: PBMCs. As DNA, the CDR3 is TGTGCCAGCAGCTACCTGCCTCAGGGCTACGAGCAGTACTTC. Its translation: CASSYLPQGYEQYF.